Sequencing of this T cell receptor beta chain was carried out in a study of T cell responses to AZD1222 COVID-19 vaccine. Study-level findings and limits: The study found vaccine-associated CD4 TCRs spanning spike, dominant at 160-218 and 743-854. Seropositive AZD1222 recipients at baseline numbered only five or six. Donors in the cohort were predominantly white British and more often female, and clonal diversity was possibly underestimated. Within unmutated variant regions lay the reported targets of nearly half of spike-specific TCRs.

With V trimmed by 5 bases and J by 4 bases, 7 bases remained unmatched. The CDR3 covers 15 residues. The V gene's germline CDR1 is MDHEN and CDR2 SYDVKM. Produced via immunoSEQ multiplex PCR; TCRdb's table is partial and in-frame only. This table has about 73,000 clones, about 91% appearing once. With regard to this clone: Antigen unknown.

The sequencing here drew on peripheral blood, taken on day 0 of AZD1222 vaccination. This chain uses TRBV28 with TRBJ1-5; 8 bases agree with TRBD1. The receptor was derived from an adult in good health. DNA of the CDR3: TGTGCCAGCAGTACCCTGGACAGGGAAAATCAGCCCCAGCATTTT. It translates to CASSTLDRENQPQHF.